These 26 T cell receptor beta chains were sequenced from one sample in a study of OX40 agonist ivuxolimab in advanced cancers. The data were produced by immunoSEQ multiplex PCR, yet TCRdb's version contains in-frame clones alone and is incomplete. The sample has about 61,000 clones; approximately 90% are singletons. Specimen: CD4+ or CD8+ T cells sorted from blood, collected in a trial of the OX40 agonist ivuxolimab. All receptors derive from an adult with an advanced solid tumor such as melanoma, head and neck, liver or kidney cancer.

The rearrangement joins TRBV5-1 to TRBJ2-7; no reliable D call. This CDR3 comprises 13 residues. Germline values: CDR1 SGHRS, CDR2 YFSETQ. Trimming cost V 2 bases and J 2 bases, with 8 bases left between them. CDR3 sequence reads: CASSFITAYEQYF. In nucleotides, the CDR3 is TGCGCCAGCAGCTTTATAACAGCCTACGAGCAGTACTTC.

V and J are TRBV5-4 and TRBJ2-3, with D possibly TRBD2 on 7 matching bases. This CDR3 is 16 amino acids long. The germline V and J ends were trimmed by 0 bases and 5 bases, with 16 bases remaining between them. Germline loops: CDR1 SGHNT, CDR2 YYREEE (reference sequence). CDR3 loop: CASSLVVGGPGDTQYF. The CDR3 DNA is TGTGCCAGCAGCTTGGTCGTGGGGGGGCCGGGAGATACGCAGTATTTT.

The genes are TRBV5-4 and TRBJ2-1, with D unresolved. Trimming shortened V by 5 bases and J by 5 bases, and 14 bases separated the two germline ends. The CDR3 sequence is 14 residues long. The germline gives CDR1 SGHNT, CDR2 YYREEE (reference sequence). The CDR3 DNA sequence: TGTGCCAGCAGAGGGAACAGAGACAACAATGAGCAGTTCTTC. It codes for CASRGNRDNNEQFF.

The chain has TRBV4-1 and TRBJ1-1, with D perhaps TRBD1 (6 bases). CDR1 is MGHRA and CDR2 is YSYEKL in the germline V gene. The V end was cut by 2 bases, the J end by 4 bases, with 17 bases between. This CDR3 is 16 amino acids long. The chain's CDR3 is CASSQPSTGTATEAFF. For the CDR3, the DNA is TGCGCCAGCAGCCAACCTTCCACAGGGACCGCCACTGAAGCTTTCTTT.

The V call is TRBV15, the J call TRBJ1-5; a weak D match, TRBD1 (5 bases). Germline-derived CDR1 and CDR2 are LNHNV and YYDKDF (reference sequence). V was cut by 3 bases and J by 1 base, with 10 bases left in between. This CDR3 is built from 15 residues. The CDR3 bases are TGTGCCACCAGCAGTCTGGAGGGGAGCAATCAGCCCCAGCATTTT. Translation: CATSSLEGSNQPQHF.

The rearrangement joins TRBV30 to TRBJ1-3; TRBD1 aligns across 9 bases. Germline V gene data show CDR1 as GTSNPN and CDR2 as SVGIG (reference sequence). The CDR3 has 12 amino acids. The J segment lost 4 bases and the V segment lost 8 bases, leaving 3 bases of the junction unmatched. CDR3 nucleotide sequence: TGTGCCGGGACAGGGTTAGGAAACACCATATATTTT. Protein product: CAGTGLGNTIYF. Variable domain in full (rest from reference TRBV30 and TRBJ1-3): SQTIHQWPATLVQPVGSPLSLECTVEGTSNPNLYWYRQAAGRGLQLLFYSVGIGQISSEVPQNLSASRPQDRQFILSSKKLLLSDSGFYLCAGTGLGNTIYFGEGSWLTVV.

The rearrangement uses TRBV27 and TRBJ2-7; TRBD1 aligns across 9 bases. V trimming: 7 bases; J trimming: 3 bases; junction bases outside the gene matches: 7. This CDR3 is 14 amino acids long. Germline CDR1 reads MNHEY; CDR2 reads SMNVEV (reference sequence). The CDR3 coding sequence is TGTGCCAGCAAGACGGACAGGGGCTACTACGAGCAGTACTTC. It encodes CASKTDRGYYEQYF.

The CDR3 spells CASSQEAGPYSPLHF. The CDR3 DNA sequence: TGCGCCAGCAGCCAAGAGGCAGGTCCGTATTCACCCCTCCACTTT. This chain connects TRBV4-1 to TRBJ1-6, with D uncertain. V lost 0 bases, J lost 8 bases, and 11 bases lay in between. CDR3 size: 15 residues. Germline assignment: CDR1 MGHRA and CDR2 YSYEKL.

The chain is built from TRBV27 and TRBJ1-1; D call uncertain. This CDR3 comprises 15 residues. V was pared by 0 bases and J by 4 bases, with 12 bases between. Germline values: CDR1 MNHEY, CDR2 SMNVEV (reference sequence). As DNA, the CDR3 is TGTGCCAGCAGTTTATCAGGGCTGGGCGGCACTGAAGCTTTCTTT. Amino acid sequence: CASSLSGLGGTEAFF.

CDR3 sequence reads: CASSDEGGEPHTEAFF. The CDR3 coding sequence is TGTGCCAGCAGTGACGAGGGGGGGGAGCCACACACTGAAGCTTTCTTT. V gene TRBV6-1 combines with J gene TRBJ1-1, with a possible D match to TRBD1 (6 bases). The CDR3 consists of 16 residues. Trimming took off 3 bases at V and 3 bases at J, with 17 bases between the two ends. In germline, CDR1 is MNHNS, CDR2 SASEGT.

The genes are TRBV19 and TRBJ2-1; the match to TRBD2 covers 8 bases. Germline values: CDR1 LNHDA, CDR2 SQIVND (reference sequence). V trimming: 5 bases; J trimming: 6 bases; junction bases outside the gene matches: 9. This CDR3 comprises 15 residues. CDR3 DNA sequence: TGTGCCAGTAGTTTCGGGACTAGGGGCGGCAATGAGCAGTTCTTC. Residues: CASSFGTRGGNEQFF. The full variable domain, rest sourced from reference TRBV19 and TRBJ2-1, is DGGITQSPKYLFRKEGQNVTLSCEQNLNHDAMYWYRQDPGQGLRLIYYSQIVNDFQKGDIAEGYSVSREKKESFPLTVTSAQKNPTAFYLCASSFGTRGGNEQFFGPGTRLTVL.

The CDR3 spells CASSLSGGYSYEQYF. The CDR3 nucleotides are TGTGCCAGCAGTTTATCAGGGGGCTACTCCTACGAGCAGTACTTC. The rearrangement joins TRBV27 to TRBJ2-7, with TRBD1 identical over 7 bases. V trimming: 0 bases; J trimming: 0 bases; junction bases outside the gene matches: 2. The CDR3 has 15 amino acids. The germline gives CDR1 MNHEY, CDR2 SMNVEV (reference sequence).

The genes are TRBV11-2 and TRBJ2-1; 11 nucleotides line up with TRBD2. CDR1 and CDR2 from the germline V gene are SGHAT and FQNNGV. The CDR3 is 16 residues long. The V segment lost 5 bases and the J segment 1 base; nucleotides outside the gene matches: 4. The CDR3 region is CASSITSGGSYNEQFF. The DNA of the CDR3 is TGTGCCAGCAGCATCACTAGCGGGGGTTCCTACAATGAGCAGTTCTTC.

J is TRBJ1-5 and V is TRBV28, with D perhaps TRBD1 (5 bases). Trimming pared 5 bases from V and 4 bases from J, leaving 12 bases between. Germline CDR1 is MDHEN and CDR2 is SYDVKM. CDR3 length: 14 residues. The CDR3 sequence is CASSDRGANQPQHF. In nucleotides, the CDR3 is TGTGCCAGCAGTGACCGAGGGGCGAATCAGCCCCAGCATTTT.

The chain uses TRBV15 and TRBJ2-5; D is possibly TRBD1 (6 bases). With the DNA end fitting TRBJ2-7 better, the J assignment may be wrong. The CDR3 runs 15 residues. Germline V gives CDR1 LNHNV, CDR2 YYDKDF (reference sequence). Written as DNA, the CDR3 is TGTGCCACCAGCAGAGATTTCAGGGACACCTACGAGCAGTACTTC. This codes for CATSRDFRDTYEQYF.

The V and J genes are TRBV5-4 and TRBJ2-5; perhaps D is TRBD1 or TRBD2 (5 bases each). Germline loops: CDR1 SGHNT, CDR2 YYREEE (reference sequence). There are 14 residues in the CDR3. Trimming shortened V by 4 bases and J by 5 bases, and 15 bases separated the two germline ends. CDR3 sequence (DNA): TGTGCCAGCAGCGGGGGTCAACGACCGGAGACCCAGTACTTC. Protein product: CASSGGQRPETQYF.

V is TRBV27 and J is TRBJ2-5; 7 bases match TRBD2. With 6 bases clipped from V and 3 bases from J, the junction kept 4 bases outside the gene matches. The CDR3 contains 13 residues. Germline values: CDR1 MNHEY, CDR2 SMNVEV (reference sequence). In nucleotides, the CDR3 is TGTGCCAGCAGGCAAAGCGGGGAAGAGACCCAGTACTTC. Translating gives CASRQSGEETQYF.

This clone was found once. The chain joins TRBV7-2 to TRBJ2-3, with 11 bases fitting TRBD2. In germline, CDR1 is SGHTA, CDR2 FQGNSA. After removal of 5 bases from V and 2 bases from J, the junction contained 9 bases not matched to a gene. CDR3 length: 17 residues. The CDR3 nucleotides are TGTGCCAGCAGCGTATTCCCTAGCGGGGGGAACACAGATACGCAGTATTTT. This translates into CASSVFPSGGNTDTQYF.

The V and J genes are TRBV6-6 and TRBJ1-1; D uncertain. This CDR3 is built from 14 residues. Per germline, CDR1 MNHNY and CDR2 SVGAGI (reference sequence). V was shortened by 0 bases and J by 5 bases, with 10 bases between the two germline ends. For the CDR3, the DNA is TGTGCCAGCAGTTACTCGCGTCCGGGGACTGAAGCTTTCTTT. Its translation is CASSYSRPGTEAFF.

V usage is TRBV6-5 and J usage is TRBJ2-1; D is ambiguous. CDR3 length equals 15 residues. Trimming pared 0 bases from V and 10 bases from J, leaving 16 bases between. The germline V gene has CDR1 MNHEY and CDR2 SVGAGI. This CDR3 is CASSYSTLSGREQFF. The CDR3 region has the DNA TGTGCCAGCAGTTACTCCACCTTATCAGGAAGGGAGCAGTTCTTC.

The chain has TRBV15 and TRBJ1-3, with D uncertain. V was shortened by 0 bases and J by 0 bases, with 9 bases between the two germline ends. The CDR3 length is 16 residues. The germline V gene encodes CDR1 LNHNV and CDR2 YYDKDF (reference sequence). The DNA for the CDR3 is TGTGCCACCAGCAGAGATAAGCCCCTCTCTGGAAACACCATATATTTT. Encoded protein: CATSRDKPLSGNTIYF.

The CDR3 is CSAYMDPEAFF. The CDR3 nucleotides are TGCAGTGCTTATATGGATCCTGAAGCTTTCTTT. The gene calls are TRBV20-1 and TRBJ1-1; D ambiguous. V lost 5 bases and J 6 bases, leaving 10 bases between the germline ends. The CDR3 consists of 11 residues. CDR1 and CDR2 (germline): DFQATT, SNEGSKA (reference sequence).

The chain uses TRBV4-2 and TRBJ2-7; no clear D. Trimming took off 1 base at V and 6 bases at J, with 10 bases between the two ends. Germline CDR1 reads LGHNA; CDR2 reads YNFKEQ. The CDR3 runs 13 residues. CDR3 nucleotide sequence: TGTGCCAGCAGCCAAGTGGAAAGAAGCGAGCAGTACTTC. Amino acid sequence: CASSQVERSEQYF.

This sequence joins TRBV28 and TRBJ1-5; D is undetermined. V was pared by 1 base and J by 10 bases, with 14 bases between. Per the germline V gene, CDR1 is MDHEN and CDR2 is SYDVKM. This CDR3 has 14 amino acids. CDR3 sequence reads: CASSLSAEDVPQHF. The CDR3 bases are TGTGCCAGCAGTTTATCGGCAGAGGACGTTCCCCAGCATTTT.

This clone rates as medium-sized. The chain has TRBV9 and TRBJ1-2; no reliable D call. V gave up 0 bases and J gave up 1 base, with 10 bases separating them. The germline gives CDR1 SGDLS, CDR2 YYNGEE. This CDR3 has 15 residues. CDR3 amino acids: CASSVGFRSNYGYTF. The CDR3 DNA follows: TGTGCCAGCAGCGTAGGGTTCAGGAGTAACTATGGCTACACCTTC.

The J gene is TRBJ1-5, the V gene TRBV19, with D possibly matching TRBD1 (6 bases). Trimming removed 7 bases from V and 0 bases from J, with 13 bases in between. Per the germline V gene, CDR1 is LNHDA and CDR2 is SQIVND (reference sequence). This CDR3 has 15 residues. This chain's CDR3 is CASIGDRYSNQPQHF. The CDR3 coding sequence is TGTGCCAGTATTGGTGACAGGTATAGCAATCAGCCCCAGCATTTT.